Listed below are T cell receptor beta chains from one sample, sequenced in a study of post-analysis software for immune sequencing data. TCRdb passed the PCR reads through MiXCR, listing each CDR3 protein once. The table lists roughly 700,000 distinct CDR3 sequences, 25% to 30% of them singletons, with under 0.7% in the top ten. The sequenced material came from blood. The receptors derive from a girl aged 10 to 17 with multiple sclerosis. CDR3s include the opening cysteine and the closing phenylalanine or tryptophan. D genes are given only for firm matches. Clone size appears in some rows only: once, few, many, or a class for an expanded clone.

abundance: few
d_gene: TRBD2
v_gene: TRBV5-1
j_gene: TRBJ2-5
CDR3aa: CASSSTSGGLGGKGEQYF
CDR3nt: TGCGCCAGCAGCAGCACTAGCGGGGGGCTCGGCGGGAAGGGTGAGCAGTACTTC

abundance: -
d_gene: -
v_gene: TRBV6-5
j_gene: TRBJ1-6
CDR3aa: CASSYSIASPLHF
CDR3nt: TGTGCCAGCAGTTACTCGATTGCATCACCCCTCCACTTT

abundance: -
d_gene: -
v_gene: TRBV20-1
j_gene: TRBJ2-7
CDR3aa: CSAGTGNF
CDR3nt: TGCAGTGCAGGGACTGGAAACTTC

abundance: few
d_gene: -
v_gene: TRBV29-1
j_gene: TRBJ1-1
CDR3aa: CSVDGGNTEAFF
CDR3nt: TGCAGCGTTGACGGGGGGAACACTGAAGCTTTCTTT

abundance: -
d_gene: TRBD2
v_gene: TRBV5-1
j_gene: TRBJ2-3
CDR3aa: CASSLLPSGTTDTQYF
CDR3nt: TGCGCCAGCAGCTTGTTGCCTAGCGGAACCACAGATACGCAGTATTTT

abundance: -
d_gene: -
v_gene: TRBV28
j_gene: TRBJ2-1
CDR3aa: CASSDPSYTANEQFF
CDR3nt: TGTGCCAGCAGCGACCCAAGTTACACCGCCAATGAGCAGTTCTTC

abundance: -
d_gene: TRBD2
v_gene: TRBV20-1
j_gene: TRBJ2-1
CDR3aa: CSASGLTSGMGYNEQFF
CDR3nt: TGCAGTGCTAGTGGGCTGACTAGCGGGATGGGCTACAATGAGCAGTTCTTC

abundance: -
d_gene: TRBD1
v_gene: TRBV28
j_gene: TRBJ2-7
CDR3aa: CASSPPGQGALGEQYF
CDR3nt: TGTGCCAGCAGTCCGCCGGGACAGGGGGCCCTCGGCGAGCAGTACTTC

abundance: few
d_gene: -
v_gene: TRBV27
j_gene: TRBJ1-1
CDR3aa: CASSFTQGSGEAFF
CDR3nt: TGTGCCAGCAGTTTTACGCAGGGGAGTGGAGAAGCTTTCTTT

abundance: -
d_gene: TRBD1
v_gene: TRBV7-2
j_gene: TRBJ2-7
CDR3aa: CASSSQGASEQYF
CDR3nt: TGTGCCAGCAGCTCACAGGGGGCGAGCGAGCAGTACTTC

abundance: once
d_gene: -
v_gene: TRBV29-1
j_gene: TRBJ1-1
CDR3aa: CSVIRVINTEAFF
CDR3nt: TGCAGCGTTATCCGGGTTATAAACACTGAAGCTTTCTTT

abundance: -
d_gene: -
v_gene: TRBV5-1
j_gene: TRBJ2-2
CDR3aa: CASSLDSINTGELFF
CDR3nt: TGCGCCAGCAGCTTGGACAGTATTAACACCGGGGAGCTGTTTTTT

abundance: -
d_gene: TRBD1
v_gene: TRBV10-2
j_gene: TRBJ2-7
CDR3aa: CASKDRGTEQYF
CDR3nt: TGCGCCAGCAAGGACAGGGGGACCGAGCAGTACTTC

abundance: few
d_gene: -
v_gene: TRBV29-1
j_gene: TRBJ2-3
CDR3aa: CSATASTDTQYF
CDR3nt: TGCAGCGCGACTGCTAGCACAGATACGCAGTATTTT

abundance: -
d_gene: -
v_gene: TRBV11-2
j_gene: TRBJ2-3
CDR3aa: CASRHRLPDTQYF
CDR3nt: TGTGCCAGCAGGCACCGACTCCCAGATACGCAGTATTTT

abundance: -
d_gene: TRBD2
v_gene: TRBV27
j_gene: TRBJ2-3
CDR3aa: CASSLFGSQLAGYTDTQYF
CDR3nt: TGTGCCAGCAGTTTATTCGGGTCTCAACTAGCGGGGTACACAGATACGCAGTATTTT

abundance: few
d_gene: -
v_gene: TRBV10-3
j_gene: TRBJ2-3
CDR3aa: CAISDRGGGTDTQYF
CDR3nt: TGTGCCATCAGTGATCGGGGCGGAGGCACAGATACGCAGTATTTT

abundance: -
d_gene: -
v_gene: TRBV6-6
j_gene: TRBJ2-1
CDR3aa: CASSSYGGNKEFF
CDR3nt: TGTGCCAGCAGTTCCTACGGCGGGAACAAGGAGTTCTTC

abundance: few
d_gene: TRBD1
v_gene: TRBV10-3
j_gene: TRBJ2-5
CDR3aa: CAIGQGLGETQYF
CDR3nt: TGTGCCATCGGACAGGGCCTTGGGGAGACCCAGTACTTC

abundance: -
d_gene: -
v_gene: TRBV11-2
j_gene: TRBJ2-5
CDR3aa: CASSRESPGSRQETQYF
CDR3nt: TGTGCCAGCAGCCGAGAATCCCCCGGGAGTCGACAAGAGACCCAGTACTTC

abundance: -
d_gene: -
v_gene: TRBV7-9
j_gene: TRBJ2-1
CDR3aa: CASSLEKGWSYNEQFF
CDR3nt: TGTGCCAGCAGCTTAGAGAAGGGTTGGTCCTACAATGAGCAGTTCTTC

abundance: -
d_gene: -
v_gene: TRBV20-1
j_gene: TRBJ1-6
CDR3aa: CSARRGPESPPLHF
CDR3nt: TGCAGTGCTAGAAGAGGGCCTGAGTCGCCACCCCTCCACTTT

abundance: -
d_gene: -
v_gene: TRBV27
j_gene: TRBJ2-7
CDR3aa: CASSLRWNSYEQYF
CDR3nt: TGTGCCAGCAGTTTACGGTGGAACTCCTACGAGCAGTACTTC

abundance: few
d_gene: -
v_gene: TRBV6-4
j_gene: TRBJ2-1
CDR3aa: CASSDPPNLEQFF
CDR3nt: TGTGCCAGCAGTGACCCCCCTAACCTGGAGCAGTTCTTC

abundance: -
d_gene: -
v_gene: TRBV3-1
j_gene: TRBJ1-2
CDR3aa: CASSPELQGTYGYTF
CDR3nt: TGTGCCAGCAGCCCAGAATTACAGGGTACCTATGGCTACACCTTC

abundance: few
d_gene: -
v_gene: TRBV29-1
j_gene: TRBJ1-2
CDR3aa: CSVRGRPGYTF
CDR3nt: TGCAGCGTTAGGGGTAGGCCTGGCTACACCTTC

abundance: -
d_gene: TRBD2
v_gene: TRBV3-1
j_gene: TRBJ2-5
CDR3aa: CASSQEERGAFQETQYF
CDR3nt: TGTGCCAGCAGCCAAGAGGAGCGGGGGGCCTTCCAAGAGACCCAGTACTTC

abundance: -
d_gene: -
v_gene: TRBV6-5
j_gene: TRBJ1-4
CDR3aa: CASSYSIRVQSTNEKLFF
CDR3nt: TGTGCCAGCAGTTACTCGATCAGGGTCCAATCAACTAATGAAAAACTGTTTTTT

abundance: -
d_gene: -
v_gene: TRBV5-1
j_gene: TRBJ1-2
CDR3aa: CASGFDTGRGYTF
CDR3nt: TGCGCCAGCGGCTTCGATACAGGGCGCGGCTACACCTTC

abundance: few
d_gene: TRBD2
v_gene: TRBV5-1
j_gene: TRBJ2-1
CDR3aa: CAGSGGTANRGDEQFF
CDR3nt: TGCGCCGGCAGCGGGGGGACGGCCAATAGGGGTGATGAGCAGTTCTTC

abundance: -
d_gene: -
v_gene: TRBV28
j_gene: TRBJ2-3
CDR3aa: CAGSLLVPSTDTQYF
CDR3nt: TGTGCCGGCAGTTTGCTAGTCCCTTCCACAGATACGCAGTATTTT

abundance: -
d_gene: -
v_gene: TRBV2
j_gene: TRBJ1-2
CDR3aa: CASSSYGTYYGYTF
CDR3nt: TGTGCCAGCAGTTCATACGGGACTTACTATGGCTACACCTTC

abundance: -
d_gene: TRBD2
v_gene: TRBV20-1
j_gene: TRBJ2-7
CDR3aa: CSARDRSGKFTYEQYF
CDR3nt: TGCAGTGCTAGAGATCGGAGCGGGAAGTTCACCTACGAGCAGTACTTC

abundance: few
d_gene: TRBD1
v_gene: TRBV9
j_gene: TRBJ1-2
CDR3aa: CASSVADRGGYTF
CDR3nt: TGTGCCAGCAGCGTAGCGGACAGGGGTGGCTACACCTTC

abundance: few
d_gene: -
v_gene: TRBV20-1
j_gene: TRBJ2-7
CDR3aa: CSATETDPNGLFGEQYF
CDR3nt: TGCAGTGCTACCGAAACAGACCCCAACGGACTGTTTGGCGAGCAGTACTTC

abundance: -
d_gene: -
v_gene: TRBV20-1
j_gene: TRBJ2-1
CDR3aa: CSAPRISAGRRYNEQFF
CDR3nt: TGCAGTGCTCCGCGGATTAGCGCCGGCAGAAGATACAATGAGCAGTTCTTC

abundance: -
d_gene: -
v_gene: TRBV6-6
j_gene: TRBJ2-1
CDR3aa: CASSYSRRASNNEQFF
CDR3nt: TGTGCCAGCAGTTACTCGAGGCGGGCCTCAAACAATGAGCAGTTCTTC

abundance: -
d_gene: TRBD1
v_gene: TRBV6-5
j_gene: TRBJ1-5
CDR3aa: CASSSDRGNGPQHF
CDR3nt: TGTGCCAGCAGTTCGGACAGGGGGAATGGGCCCCAGCATTTT

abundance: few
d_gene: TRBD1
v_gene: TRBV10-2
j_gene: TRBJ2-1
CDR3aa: CASSELGQGNEQFF
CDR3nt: TGCGCCAGCAGTGAGCTAGGACAGGGCAATGAGCAGTTCTTC

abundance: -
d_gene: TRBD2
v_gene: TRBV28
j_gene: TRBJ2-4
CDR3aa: CASSLYRLAGQYNEQYF
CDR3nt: TGTGCCAGCAGTTTGTACCGACTAGCGGGACAATACAATGAGCAGTACTTC

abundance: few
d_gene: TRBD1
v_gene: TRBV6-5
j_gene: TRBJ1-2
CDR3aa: CASSFKTWDRSYTF
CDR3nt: TGTGCCAGCAGTTTTAAAACCTGGGACAGAAGCTACACCTTC

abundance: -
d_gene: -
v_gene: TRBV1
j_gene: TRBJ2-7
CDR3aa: CTSSQTSVGSYEQYF
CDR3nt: TGCACCAGCAGCCAAACTAGCGTGGGCTCCTACGAGCAGTACTTC

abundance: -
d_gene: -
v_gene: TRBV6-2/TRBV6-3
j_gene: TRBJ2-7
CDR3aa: CASTDMGGWSSYEQYF
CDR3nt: TGTGCCAGCACCGACATGGGGGGCTGGAGCTCCTACGAGCAGTACTTC

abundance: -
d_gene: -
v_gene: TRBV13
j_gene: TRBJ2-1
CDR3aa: CASRARGALYNEQFF
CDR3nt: TGTGCCAGCAGGGCACGGGGGGCCCTCTACAATGAGCAGTTCTTC

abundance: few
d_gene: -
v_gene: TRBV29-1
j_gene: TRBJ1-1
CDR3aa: CSVAQGMNTEAFF
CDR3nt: TGCAGCGTAGCCCAGGGCATGAACACTGAAGCTTTCTTT

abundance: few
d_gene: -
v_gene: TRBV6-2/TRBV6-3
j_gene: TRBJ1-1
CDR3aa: CASSLAGGGRTEAFF
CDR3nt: TGTGCCAGCAGTTTAGCAGGAGGAGGACGGACTGAAGCTTTCTTT

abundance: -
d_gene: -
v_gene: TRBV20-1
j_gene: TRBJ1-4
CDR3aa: CSASTWTDLNEKLFF
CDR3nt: TGCAGTGCTAGTACCTGGACAGACCTAAATGAAAAACTGTTTTTT

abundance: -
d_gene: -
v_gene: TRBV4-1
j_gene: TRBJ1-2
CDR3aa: CASSQDARGYTF
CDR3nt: TGCGCCAGCAGCCAAGATGCTAGGGGCTACACCTTC

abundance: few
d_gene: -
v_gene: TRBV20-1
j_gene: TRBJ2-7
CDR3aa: CSARGQGLVSDEQYF
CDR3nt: TGCAGTGCTAGGGGGCAGGGGCTCGTCTCCGACGAGCAGTACTTC

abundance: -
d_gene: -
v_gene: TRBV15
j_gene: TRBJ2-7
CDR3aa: CATSRGARIFGEQYF
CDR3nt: TGTGCCACCAGCAGAGGCGCCAGGATTTTTGGCGAGCAGTACTTC

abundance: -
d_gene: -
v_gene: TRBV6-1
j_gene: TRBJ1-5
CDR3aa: CASIEQGLSNQPQHF
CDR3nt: TGTGCCAGCATCGAACAGGGTCTGAGCAATCAGCCCCAGCATTTT